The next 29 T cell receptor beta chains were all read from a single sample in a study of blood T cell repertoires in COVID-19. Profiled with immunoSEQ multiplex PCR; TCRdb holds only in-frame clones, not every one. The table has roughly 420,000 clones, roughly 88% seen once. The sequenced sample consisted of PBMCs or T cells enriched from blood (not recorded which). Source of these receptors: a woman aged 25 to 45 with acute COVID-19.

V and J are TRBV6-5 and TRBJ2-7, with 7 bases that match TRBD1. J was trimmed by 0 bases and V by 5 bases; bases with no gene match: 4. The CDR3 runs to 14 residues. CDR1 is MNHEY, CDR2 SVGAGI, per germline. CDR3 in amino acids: CASSRDSRSYEQYF. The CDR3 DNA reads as TGTGCCAGCAGTCGGGACAGCCGCTCCTACGAGCAGTACTTC.

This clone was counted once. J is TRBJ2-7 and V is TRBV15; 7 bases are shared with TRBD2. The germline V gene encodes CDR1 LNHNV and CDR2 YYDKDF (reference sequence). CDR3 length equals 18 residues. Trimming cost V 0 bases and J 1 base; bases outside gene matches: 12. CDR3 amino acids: CATSRDRTLGRESYEQYF. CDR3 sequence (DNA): TGTGCCACCAGCAGAGATAGGACCCTAGGGCGGGAGTCCTACGAGCAGTACTTC.

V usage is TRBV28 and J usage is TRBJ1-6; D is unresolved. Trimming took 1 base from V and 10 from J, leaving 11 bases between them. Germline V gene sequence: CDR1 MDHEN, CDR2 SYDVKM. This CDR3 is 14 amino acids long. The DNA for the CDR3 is TGTGCCAGCAGTTTATTTACAGTACTCTCACCCCTCCACTTT. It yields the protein CASSLFTVLSPLHF.

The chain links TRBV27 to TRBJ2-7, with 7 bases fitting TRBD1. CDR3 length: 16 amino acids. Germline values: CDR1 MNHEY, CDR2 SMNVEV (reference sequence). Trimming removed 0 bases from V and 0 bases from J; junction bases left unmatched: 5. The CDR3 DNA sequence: TGTGCCAGCAGTTTATCCCGGGACAGCTACTCCTACGAGCAGTACTTC. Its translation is CASSLSRDSYSYEQYF.

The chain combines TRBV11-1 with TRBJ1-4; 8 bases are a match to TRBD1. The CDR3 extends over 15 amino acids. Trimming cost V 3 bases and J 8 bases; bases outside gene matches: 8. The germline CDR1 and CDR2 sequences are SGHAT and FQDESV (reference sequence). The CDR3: CASSFKGTGGEKLFF. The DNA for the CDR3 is TGTGCCAGCAGCTTCAAGGGGACAGGCGGCGAAAAACTGTTTTTT.

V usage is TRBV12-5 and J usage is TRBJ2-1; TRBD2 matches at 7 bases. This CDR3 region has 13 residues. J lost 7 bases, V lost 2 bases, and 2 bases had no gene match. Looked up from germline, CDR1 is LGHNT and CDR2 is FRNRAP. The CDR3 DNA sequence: TGTGCTAGTGGTTTGACCGGGGGGAATGAGCAGTTCTTC. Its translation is CASGLTGGNEQFF.

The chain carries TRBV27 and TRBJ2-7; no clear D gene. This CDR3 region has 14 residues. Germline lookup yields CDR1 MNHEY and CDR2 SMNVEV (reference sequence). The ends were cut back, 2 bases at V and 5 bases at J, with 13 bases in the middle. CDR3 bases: TGTGCCAGCAGTTTAAACGCGTTGAAGAACGAGCAGTACTTC. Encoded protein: CASSLNALKNEQYF.

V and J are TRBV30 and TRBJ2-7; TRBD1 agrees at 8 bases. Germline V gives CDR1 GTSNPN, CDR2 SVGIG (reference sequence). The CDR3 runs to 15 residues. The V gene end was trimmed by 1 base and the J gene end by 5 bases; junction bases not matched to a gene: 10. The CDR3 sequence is CAWSGKRTGPHEQYF. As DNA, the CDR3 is TGTGCCTGGAGTGGAAAGCGGACAGGGCCCCACGAGCAGTACTTC.

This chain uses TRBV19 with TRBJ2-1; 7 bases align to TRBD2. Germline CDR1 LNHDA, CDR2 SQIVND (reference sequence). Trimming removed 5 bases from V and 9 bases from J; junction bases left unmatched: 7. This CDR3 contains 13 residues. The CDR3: CASSDRLASEQFF. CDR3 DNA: TGTGCCAGTAGTGACAGACTAGCAAGTGAGCAGTTCTTC.

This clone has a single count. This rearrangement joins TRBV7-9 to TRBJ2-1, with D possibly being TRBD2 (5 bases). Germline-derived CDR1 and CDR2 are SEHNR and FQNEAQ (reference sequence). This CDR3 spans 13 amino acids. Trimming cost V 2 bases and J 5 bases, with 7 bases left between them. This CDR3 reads CASSLSGDNEQFF. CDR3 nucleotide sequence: TGTGCCAGCAGCTTAAGCGGAGACAATGAGCAGTTCTTC. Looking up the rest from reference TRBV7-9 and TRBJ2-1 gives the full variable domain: DTGVSQNPRHKITKRGQNVTFRCDPISEHNRLYWYRQTLGQGPEFLTYFQNEAQLEKSRLLSDRFSAERPKGSFSTLEIQRTEQGDSAMYLCASSLSGDNEQFFGPGTRLTVL.

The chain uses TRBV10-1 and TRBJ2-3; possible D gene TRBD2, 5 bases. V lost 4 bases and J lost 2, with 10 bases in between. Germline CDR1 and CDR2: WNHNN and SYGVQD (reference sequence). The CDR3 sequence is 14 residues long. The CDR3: CASSARTDTDTQYF. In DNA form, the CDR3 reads TGCGCCAGCAGTGCGCGGACTGACACAGATACGCAGTATTTT.

Written as DNA, the CDR3 is TGTGCCAGCAGCTTAGTCGCGGCGGGTAATGAAAAACTGTTTTTT. The encoded protein is CASSLVAAGNEKLFF. This chain joins TRBV11-2 and TRBJ1-4; D not certain. The V end lost 1 base, the J end lost 4 bases, and 10 bases lay between the germline ends. Germline-derived CDR1 and CDR2 are SGHAT and FQNNGV. CDR3 length: 15 amino acids.

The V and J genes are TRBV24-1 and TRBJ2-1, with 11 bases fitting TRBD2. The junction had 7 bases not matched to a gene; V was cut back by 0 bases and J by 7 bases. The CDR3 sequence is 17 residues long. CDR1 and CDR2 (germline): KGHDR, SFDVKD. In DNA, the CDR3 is TGTGCCACCAGTGATTTGGCTAGCGGGGGGCGACCAAATGAGCAGTTCTTC. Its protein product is CATSDLASGGRPNEQFF.

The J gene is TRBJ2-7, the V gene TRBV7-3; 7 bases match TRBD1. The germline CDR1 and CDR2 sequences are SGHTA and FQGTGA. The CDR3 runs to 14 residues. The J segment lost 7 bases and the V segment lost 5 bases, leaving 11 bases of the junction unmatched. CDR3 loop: CASSDPGQSPEQYF. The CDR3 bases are TGTGCCAGCAGCGACCCGGGACAGAGCCCGGAGCAGTACTTC.

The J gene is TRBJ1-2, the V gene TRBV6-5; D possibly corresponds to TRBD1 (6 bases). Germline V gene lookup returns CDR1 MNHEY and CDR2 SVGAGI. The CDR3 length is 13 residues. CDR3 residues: CAIGPGRGYGYTF. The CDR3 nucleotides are TGTGCTATTGGCCCAGGCAGGGGCTATGGCTACACCTTC.

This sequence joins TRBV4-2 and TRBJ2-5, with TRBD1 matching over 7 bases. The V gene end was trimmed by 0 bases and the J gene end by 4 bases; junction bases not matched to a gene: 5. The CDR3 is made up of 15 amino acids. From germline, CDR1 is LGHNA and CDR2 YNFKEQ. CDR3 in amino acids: CASSQERGRVETQYF. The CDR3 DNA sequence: TGTGCCAGCAGCCAAGAAAGGGGGCGAGTAGAGACCCAGTACTTC.

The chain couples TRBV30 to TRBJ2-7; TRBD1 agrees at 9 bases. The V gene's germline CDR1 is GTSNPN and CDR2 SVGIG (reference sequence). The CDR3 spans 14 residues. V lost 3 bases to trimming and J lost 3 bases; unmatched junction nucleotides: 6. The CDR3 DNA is TGTGCCTGGAGGTCCGCGGGACAGGGCTACGAGCAGTACTTC. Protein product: CAWRSAGQGYEQYF.

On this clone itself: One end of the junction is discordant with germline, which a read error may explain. The CDR3 protein is CASSEDISLSF. Here the CDR3 DNA reads TGTGCCAGCAGCGAGGATATTTCTCTTTCTTTC. The V call is TRBV5-5, the J call TRBJ1-2; D unresolved. Germline loops: CDR1 SGHKS, CDR2 YYEKEE (reference sequence). The CDR3 consists of 11 residues.

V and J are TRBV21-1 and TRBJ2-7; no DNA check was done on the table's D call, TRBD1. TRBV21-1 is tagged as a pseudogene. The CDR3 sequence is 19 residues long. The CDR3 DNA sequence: TGTGCCAGCAGCAAAAGGACAGGGAATCTTCCTCCCTTAGCCTACGAGCAGTACTTC. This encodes CASSKRTGNLPPLAYEQYF.

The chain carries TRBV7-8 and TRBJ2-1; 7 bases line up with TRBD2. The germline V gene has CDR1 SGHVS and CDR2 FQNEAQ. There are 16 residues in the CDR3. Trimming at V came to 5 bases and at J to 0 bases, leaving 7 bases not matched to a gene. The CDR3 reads CASSRSSGDSYNEQFF. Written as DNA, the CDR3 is TGTGCCAGCAGCCGATCGAGCGGGGACTCCTACAATGAGCAGTTCTTC.

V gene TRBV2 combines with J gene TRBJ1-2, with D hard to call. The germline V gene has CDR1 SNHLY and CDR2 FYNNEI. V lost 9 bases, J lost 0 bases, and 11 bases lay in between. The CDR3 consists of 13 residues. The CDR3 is CARTDAANYGYTF. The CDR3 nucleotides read TGTGCCAGAACAGATGCTGCTAACTATGGCTACACCTTC.

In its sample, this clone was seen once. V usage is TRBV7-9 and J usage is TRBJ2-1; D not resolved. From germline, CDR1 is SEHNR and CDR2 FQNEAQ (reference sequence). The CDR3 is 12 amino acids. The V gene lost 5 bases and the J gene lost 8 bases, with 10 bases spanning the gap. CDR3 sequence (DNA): TGTGCCAGCAGCCCCCGAGGCGATGAGCAGTTCTTC. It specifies CASSPRGDEQFF.

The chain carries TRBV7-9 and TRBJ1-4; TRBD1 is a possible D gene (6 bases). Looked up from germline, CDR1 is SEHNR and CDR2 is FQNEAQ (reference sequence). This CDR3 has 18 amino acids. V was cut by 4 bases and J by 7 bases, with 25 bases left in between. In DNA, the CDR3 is TGTGCCAGCAGCTCCCCTACCCTCCTCCAGGGGTTGGGTGAAAAACTGTTTTTT. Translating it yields CASSSPTLLQGLGEKLFF.

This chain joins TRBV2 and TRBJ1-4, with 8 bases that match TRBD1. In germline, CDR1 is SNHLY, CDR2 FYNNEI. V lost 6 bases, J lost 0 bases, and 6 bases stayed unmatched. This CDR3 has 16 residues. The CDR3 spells CASRDGQGATNEKLFF. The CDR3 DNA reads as TGTGCCAGCAGGGACGGACAGGGCGCAACTAATGAAAAACTGTTTTTT.

The CDR3 nucleotides are TGCACCAGCGAGTGCAGGGGTAGCAATCAGCCCCAGCATTTT. Amino acid sequence: CTSECRGSNQPQHF. The chain employs TRBV1 and TRBJ1-5; the table's D call, TRBD1, was not checked against the DNA. TRBV1 represents a pseudogene. The length of the CDR3 is 14 residues.

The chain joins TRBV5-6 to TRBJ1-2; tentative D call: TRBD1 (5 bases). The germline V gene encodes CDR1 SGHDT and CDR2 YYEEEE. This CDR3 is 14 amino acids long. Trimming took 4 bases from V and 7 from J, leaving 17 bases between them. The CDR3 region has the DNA TGTGCCAGCAGCCTCAGGGCCGCCCCATCTGGCTACACCTTC. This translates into CASSLRAAPSGYTF.

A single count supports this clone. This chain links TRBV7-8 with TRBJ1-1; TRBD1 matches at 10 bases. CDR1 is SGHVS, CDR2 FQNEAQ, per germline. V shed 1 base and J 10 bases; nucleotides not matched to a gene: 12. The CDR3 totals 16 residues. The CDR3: CASSLGTGQGSRGAFF. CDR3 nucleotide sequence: TGTGCCAGCAGCTTAGGCACGGGACAGGGGTCCCGTGGAGCTTTCTTT.

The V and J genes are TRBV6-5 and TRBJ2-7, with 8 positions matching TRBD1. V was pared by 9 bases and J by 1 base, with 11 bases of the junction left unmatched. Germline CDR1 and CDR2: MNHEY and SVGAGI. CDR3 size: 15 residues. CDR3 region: CASRLATGESYEQYF. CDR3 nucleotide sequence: TGTGCCAGTAGGCTGGCGACAGGGGAGTCCTACGAGCAGTACTTC.

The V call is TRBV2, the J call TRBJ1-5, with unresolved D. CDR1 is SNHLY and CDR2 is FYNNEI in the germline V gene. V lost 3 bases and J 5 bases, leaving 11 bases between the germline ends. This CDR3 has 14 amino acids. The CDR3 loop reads CASSDRLGDQPQHF. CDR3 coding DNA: TGTGCCAGCAGTGACAGGCTCGGGGATCAGCCCCAGCATTTT.